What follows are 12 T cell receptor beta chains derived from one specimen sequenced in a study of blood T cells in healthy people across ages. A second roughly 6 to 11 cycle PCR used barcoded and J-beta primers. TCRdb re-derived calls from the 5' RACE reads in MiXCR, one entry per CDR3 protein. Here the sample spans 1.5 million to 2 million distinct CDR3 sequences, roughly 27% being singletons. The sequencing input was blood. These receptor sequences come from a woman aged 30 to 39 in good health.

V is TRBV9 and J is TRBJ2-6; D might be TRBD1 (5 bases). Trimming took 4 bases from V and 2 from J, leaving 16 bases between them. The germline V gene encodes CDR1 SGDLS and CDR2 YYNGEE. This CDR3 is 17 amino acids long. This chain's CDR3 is CASSPQQEIPGANVLTF. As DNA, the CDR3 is TGTGCCAGCAGCCCGCAACAGGAGATACCTGGGGCCAACGTCCTGACTTTC.

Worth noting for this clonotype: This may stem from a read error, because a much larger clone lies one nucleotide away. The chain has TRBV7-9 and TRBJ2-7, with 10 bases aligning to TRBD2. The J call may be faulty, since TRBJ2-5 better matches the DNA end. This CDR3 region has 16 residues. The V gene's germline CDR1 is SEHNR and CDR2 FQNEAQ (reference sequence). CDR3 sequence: CACSYTGTSVKETQYF. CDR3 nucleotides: TGTGCCTGCAGCTACACCGGGACTAGCGTGAAAGAGACCCAGTACTTC.

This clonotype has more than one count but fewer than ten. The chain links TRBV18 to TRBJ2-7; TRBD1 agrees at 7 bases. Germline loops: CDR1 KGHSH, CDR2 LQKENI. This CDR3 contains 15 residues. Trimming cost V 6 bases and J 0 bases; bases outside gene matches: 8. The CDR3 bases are TGTGCCAGCTCCATCGGACAGGCCCTCTCCTACGAGCAGTACTTC. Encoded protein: CASSIGQALSYEQYF.

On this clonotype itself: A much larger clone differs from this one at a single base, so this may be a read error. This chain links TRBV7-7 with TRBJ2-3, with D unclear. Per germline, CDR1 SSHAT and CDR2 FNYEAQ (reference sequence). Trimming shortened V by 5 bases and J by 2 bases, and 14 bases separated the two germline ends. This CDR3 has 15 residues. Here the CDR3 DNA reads TGTGCCAGCAGCCGATCCCGGACCCTCACAGATACGCAGTATTTT. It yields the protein CASSRSRTLTDTQYF. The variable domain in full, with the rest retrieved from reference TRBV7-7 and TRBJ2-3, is GAGVSQSPRYKVTKRGQDVTLRCDPISSHATLYWYQQALGQGPEFLTYFNYEAQPDKSGLPSDRFSAERPEGSISTLTIQRTEQRDSAMYRCASSRSRTLTDTQYFGPGTRLTVL.

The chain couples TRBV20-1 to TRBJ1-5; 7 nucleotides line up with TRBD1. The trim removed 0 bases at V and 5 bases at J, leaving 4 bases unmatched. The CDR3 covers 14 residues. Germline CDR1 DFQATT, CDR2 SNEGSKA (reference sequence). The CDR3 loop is CSARETGRDQPQHF. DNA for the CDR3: TGCAGTGCTAGAGAGACAGGGAGGGATCAGCCCCAGCATTTT.

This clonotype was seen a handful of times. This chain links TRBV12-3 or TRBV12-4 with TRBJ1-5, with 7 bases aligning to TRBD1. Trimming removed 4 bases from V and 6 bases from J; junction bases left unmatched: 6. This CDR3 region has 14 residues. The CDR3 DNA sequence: TGTGCCAGCAGTTATACAGGGGTTGGTCAGCCCCAGCATTTT. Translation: CASSYTGVGQPQHF.

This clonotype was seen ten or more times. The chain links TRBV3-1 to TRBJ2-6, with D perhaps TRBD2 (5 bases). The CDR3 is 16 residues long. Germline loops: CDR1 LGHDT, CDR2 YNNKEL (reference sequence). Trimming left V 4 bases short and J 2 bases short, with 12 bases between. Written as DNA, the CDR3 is TGTGCCAGCAGCCTCGGACTCTCTCCTGGGGCCAACGTCCTGACTTTC. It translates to CASSLGLSPGANVLTF.

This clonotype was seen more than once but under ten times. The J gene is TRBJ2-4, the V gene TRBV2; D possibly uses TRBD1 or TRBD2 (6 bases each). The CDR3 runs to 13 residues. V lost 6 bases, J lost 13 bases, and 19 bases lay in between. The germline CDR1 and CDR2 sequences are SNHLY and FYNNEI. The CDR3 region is CASRGGPDYGQYF. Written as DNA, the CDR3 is TGTGCCAGCAGAGGGGGGCCTGACTACGGGCAGTACTTC.

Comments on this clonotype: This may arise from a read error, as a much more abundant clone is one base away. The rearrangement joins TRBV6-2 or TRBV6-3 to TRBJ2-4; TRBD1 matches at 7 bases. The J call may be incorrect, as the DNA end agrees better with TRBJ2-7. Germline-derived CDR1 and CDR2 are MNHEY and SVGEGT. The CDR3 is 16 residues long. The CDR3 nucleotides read TGTGCCAGCAGTTACTCCGCCGGGACAGCGCGCTACGAGCAGTACTTC. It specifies CASSYSAGTARYEQYF.

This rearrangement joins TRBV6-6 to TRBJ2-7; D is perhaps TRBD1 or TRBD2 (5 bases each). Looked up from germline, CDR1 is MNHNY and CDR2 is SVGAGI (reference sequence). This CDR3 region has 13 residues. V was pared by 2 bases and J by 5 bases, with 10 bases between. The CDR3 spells CASSYRGAHEQYF. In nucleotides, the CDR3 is TGTGCCAGCAGTTACAGGGGAGCCCACGAGCAGTACTTC.

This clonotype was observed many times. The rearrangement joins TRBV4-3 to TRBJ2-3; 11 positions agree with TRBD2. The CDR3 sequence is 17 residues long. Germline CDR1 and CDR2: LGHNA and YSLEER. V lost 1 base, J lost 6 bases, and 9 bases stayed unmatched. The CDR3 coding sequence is TGCGCCAGCAGCCAAGGCGCGACTAGCGGGGACGGGGATACGCAGTATTTT. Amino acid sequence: CASSQGATSGDGDTQYF.

The CDR3 DNA follows: TGTGCCAGCAGCCACGGGGACCTCGGGCCTAACTATGGCTACACCTTC. Amino acids: CASSHGDLGPNYGYTF. The rearrangement joins TRBV6-6 to TRBJ1-2, with D possibly TRBD1 on 5 matching bases. V lost 6 bases, J lost 0 bases, and 17 bases lay in between. The CDR3 has 16 amino acids. Germline CDR1 reads MNHNY; CDR2 reads SVGAGI (reference sequence).